Detailed here is one T cell receptor beta chain. Its antigen is undetermined. Germline V lookup: CDR1 ENHRY, CDR2 SYGVKD. V lost 0 bases and J lost 0; bases outside the gene matches: 2. The CDR3 has 17 amino acids. The data were obtained in a study of cytomegalovirus exposure and HLA in healthy donors. Points from the study as a whole: Rarity held for most TCR sequences, but there were some public TCRs that occurred in many donors. With later analysis, a missense DCLRE1C variant became linked to TCR beta V- and J-gene trimming. Using a false discovery rate of 0.05, a later analysis showed that 16,951 TCR beta sequences were associated with HLA alleles.

Both 60 Vbeta primers and 13 Jbeta primers went into the PCR. The method was immunoSEQ multiplex PCR; TCRdb's version includes in-frame clones alone and lacks a portion of them. The sample carries a few hundred thousand clones, 70% to 90% recorded once. Donors consisted of healthy bone marrow donors. This sequence originates from a woman between 55 and 75 years old in good health and CMV-seropositive. The sequenced material came from PBMCs. V usage is TRBV10-3 and J usage is TRBJ2-6, with 7 bases fitting TRBD1. CDR3 DNA sequence: TGTGCCATCAGTGAGTCGGGGACAGTCTCTGGGGCCAACGTCCTGACTTTC. It specifies CAISESGTVSGANVLTF.